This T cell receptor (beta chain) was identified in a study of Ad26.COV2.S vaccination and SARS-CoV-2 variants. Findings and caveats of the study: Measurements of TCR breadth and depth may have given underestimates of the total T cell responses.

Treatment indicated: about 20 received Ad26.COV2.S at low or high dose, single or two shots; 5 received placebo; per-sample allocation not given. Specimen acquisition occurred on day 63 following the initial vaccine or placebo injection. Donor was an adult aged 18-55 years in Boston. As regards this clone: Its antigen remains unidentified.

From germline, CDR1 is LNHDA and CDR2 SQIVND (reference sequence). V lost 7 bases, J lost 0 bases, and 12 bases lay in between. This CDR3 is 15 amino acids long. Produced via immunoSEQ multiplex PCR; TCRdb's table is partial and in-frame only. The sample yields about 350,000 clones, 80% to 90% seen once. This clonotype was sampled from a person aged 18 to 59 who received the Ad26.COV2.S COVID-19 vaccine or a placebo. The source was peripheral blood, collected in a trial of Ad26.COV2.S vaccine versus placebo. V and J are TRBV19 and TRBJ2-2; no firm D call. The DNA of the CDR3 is TGTGCCAGTACCTACCACCCAGCGAACACCGGGGAGCTGTTTTTT. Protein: CASTYHPANTGELFF.